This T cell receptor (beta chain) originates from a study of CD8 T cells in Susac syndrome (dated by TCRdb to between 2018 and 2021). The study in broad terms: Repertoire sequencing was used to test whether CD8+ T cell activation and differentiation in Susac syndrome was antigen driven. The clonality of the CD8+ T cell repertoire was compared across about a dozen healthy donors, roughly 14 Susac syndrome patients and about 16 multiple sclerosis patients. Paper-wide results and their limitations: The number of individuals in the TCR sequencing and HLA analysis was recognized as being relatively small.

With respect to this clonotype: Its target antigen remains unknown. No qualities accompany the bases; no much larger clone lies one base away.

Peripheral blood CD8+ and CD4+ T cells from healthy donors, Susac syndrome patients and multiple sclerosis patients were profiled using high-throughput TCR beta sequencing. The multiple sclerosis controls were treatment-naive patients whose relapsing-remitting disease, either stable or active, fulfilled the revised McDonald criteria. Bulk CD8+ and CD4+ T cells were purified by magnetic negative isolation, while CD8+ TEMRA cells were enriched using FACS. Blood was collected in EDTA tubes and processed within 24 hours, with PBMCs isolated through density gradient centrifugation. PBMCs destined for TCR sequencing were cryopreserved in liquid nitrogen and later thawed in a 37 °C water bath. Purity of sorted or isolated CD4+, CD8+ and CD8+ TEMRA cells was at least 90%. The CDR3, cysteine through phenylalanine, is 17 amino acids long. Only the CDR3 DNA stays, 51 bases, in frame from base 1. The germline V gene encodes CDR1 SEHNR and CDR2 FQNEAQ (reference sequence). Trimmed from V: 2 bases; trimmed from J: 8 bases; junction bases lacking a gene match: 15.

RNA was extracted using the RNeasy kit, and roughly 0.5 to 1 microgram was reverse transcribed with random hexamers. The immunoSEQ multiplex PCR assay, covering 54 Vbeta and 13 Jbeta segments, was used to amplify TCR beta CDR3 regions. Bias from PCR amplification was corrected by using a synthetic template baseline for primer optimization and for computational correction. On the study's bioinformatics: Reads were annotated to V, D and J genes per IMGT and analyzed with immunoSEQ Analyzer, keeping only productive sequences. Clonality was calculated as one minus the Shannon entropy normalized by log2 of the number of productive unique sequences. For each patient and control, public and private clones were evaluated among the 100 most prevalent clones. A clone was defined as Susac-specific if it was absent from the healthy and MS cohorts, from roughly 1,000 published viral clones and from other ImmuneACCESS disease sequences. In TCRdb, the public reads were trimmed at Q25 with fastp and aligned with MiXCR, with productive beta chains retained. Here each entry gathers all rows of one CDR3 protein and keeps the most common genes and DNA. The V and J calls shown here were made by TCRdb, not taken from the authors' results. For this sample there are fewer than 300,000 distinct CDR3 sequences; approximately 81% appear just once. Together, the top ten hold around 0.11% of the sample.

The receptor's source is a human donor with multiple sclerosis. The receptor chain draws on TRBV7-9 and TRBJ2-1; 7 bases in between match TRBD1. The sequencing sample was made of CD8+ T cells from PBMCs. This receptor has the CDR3 CASSLSSTGWDDHEQFF. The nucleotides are TGTGCCAGCAGCTTATCTTCGACAGGGTGGGATGACCATGAGCAGTTCTTC.